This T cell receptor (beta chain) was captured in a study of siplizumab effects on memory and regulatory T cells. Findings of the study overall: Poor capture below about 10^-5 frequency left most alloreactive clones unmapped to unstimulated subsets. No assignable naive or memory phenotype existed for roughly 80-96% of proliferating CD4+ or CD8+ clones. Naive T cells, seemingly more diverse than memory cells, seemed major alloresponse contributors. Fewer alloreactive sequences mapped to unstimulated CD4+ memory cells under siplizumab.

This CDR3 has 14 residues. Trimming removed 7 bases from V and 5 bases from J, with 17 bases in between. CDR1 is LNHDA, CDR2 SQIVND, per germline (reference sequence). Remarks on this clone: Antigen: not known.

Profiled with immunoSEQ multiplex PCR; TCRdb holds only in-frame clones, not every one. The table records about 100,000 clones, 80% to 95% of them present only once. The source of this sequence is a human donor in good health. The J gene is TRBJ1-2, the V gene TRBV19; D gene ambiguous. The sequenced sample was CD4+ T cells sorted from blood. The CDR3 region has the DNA TGTGCCAGTAAAAGAGCGGGCCAAGGGTATGGCTACACCTTC. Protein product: CASKRAGQGYGYTF.